The 27 T cell receptor beta chains in this list originate from one sample, sequenced in a study of cytomegalovirus exposure and HLA in healthy donors. Libraries were prepared by immunoSEQ multiplex PCR; TCRdb keeps only in-frame clonotypes and omits some of them. Among 150,000 to 200,000 clones listed, roughly 80% were seen once. Sequenced material: PBMCs. All receptors come from a man between 18 and 35 years old in good health and CMV-seropositive.

The chain recombines TRBV30 with TRBJ2-1, with 11 bases fitting TRBD2. CDR3 size: 14 residues. V shed 7 bases, J shed 5 bases, and the junction held 7 bases outside the gene matches. Germline CDR1 reads GTSNPN; CDR2 reads SVGIG (reference sequence). CDR3 amino acids: CASALAGGNNEQFF. CDR3 in DNA: TGTGCCTCTGCCTTAGCGGGAGGGAACAATGAGCAGTTCTTC.

The rearrangement links TRBV7-2 to TRBJ1-2, with D perhaps matching TRBD1 (6 bases). V was shortened by 11 bases and J by 3 bases, with 16 bases between the two germline ends. The CDR3 runs 13 residues. Germline-derived CDR1 and CDR2 are SGHTA and FQGNSA. CDR3 sequence reads: CASKRGSDYGYTF. CDR3 coding DNA: TGTGCCTCCAAGAGGGGGTCTGACTATGGCTACACCTTC.

This sequence joins TRBV11-2 and TRBJ2-1; 8 bases are shared with TRBD2. The CDR3 is 15 amino acids. With V trimmed by 5 bases and J by 9 bases, 12 bases remained unmatched. The germline V gene encodes CDR1 SGHAT and CDR2 FQNNGV. For the CDR3, the DNA is TGTGCCAGCAGCCCAGGGACTAGACCATTAAGTGAGCAGTTCTTC. Encoded protein: CASSPGTRPLSEQFF.

This clone has only one observation. The chain recombines TRBV7-8 with TRBJ2-4, with 13 bases aligning to TRBD2. There are 17 residues in the CDR3. V shed 5 bases, J shed 5 bases, and the junction held 9 bases outside the gene matches. CDR1 and CDR2 (germline): SGHVS, FQNEAQ. CDR3 residues: CASSQRSLAGGENIQYF. CDR3 DNA sequence: TGTGCCAGCAGCCAGAGGTCACTAGCGGGAGGGGAAAACATTCAGTACTTC.

This clone has a single count. The chain couples TRBV5-4 to TRBJ2-7; 7 nucleotides align to TRBD1. Germline CDR1 is SGHNT and CDR2 is YYREEE (reference sequence). The CDR3 length is 15 residues. V dropped 3 bases and J dropped 1; count of bases not matched to a gene: 7. CDR3 coding DNA: TGTGCCAGCAGCTCCACCTACAGGGGTTCCTACGAGCAGTACTTC. Its translation is CASSSTYRGSYEQYF.

The J gene is TRBJ2-7, the V gene TRBV10-3, with 10 bases that match TRBD1. V lost 3 bases to trimming and J lost 5 bases; unmatched junction nucleotides: 7. Germline values: CDR1 ENHRY, CDR2 SYGVKD. The CDR3 spans 15 residues. The CDR3: CAISDGGTGVHEQYF. The CDR3 nucleotides are TGTGCCATCAGTGATGGCGGGACAGGGGTACACGAGCAGTACTTC.

The chain recombines TRBV7-6 with TRBJ2-7; 8 bases are a match to TRBD1. Germline loops: CDR1 SGHVS, CDR2 FNYEAQ. This CDR3 is 15 amino acids long. Germline trimming cut 5 bases from V and 5 bases from J; bases unmatched to any gene: 11. The CDR3 region is CASSPRQGKFNEQYF. Here the CDR3 DNA reads TGTGCCAGCAGCCCCCGACAGGGGAAATTCAACGAGCAGTACTTC.

The chain combines TRBV9 with TRBJ2-7, with D possibly being TRBD2 (5 bases). The CDR3 runs 12 residues. Looked up from germline, CDR1 is SGDLS and CDR2 is YYNGEE. The V gene lost 4 bases and the J gene lost 6 bases, with 11 bases spanning the gap. The CDR3 protein is CASSPARGEQYF. The CDR3 DNA reads TGTGCCAGCAGCCCCGCCCGGGGCGAGCAGTACTTC.

This chain uses TRBV6-1 with TRBJ1-2; 9 positions match TRBD1. The J segment lost 3 bases and the V segment lost 4 bases, leaving 3 bases of the junction unmatched. The CDR3 runs to 14 residues. CDR1 and CDR2 from the germline V gene are MNHNS and SASEGT. The CDR3 spells CASSVTGGDYGYTF. CDR3 bases: TGTGCCAGCAGTGTAACAGGGGGCGACTATGGCTACACCTTC.

The CDR3: CASNERGYGNEQYF. In DNA, the CDR3 is TGTGCCAGCAATGAGAGAGGGTATGGTAACGAGCAGTACTTC. V gene TRBV2 combines with J gene TRBJ2-7; tentatively, D is TRBD2 (5 bases). V lost 7 bases and J lost 5, with 18 bases in between. The CDR3 totals 14 residues. Germline lookup yields CDR1 SNHLY and CDR2 FYNNEI.

This chain connects TRBV5-1 to TRBJ1-2; 8 bases align to TRBD1. This CDR3 has 14 residues. Germline V CDR1 and CDR2: SGHRS, YFSETQ. With V trimmed by 4 bases and J by 7 bases, 9 bases remained unmatched. CDR3 nucleotides: TGCGCCAGCAGCCCCGGGGACAGGCTGGGTGGCTACACCTTC. Translated, it gives CASSPGDRLGGYTF. The whole variable domain, remainder taken from reference TRBV5-1 and TRBJ1-2, is KAGVTQTPRYLIKTRGQQVTLSCSPISGHRSVSWYQQTPGQGLQFLFEYFSETQRNKGNFPGRFSGRQFSNSRSEMNVSTLELGDSALYLCASSPGDRLGGYTFGSGTRLTVV.

The V and J genes are TRBV13 and TRBJ2-7, with 7 bases that match TRBD1. Trimming cost V 6 bases and J 2 bases; bases outside gene matches: 4. CDR3 size: 13 residues. CDR1 is PRHDT, CDR2 FYEKMQ, per germline (reference sequence). CDR3 protein: CASRDRITYEQYF. Written as DNA, the CDR3 is TGTGCCAGCAGGGACAGGATTACCTACGAGCAGTACTTC.

This clone was detected only once. V and J are TRBV5-1 and TRBJ1-4, with TRBD1 as a possible D gene (5 bases). Trimming took off 4 bases at V and 6 bases at J, with 19 bases between the two ends. Germline CDR1 SGHRS, CDR2 YFSETQ. This CDR3 is 16 amino acids long. CDR3 nucleotide sequence: TGCGCCAGCAGCCCATCAGGGATTTGGCTAGATGAAAAACTGTTTTTT. The encoded protein is CASSPSGIWLDEKLFF.

The V and J genes are TRBV6-5 and TRBJ2-7; 10 bases match TRBD2. CDR1 is MNHEY, CDR2 SVGAGI, per germline. The CDR3 contains 15 residues. The junction had 14 bases not matched to a gene; V was cut back by 8 bases and J by 7 bases. DNA of the CDR3: TGTGCCAGCCTCCAGCTTAGCGGGAGGACGGGGGAGCAGTACTTC. It codes for CASLQLSGRTGEQYF.

The chain carries TRBV5-4 and TRBJ1-1; TRBD1 agrees at 8 bases. The CDR3 length is 14 residues. Germline V gives CDR1 SGHNT, CDR2 YYREEE (reference sequence). J was trimmed by 4 bases and V by 4 bases; bases with no gene match: 6. CDR3 in amino acids: CASSPGRGLTEAFF. CDR3 in DNA: TGTGCCAGCAGCCCGGGCAGGGGGCTCACTGAAGCTTTCTTT.

V and J are TRBV7-2 and TRBJ2-5, with TRBD2 as a possible D gene (5 bases). The V gene lost 2 bases and the J gene lost 5 bases, with 6 bases spanning the gap. This CDR3 spans 12 amino acids. CDR1 and CDR2 from the germline V gene are SGHTA and FQGNSA. The CDR3 spells CASSLTRETQYF. CDR3 bases: TGTGCCAGCAGCTTAACTAGGGAGACCCAGTACTTC.

J is TRBJ2-7 and V is TRBV5-6; D is uncertain. Trimming shortened V by 4 bases and J by 6 bases, and 8 bases separated the two germline ends. Looked up from germline, CDR1 is SGHDT and CDR2 is YYEEEE. The CDR3 is 11 residues long. CDR3 amino acids: CASSVSGEQYF. Written as DNA, the CDR3 is TGTGCCAGCAGCGTTAGTGGCGAGCAGTACTTC.

This clone was picked up a small number of times. V usage is TRBV10-3 and J usage is TRBJ2-2; D uncertain. V was clipped by 10 bases and J by 4 bases, with 10 bases between them. CDR3 length: 12 amino acids. The germline CDR1 and CDR2 sequences are ENHRY and SYGVKD. The CDR3 DNA sequence: TGTGCCACCTCTGACTCCACCGGGGAGCTGTTTTTT. Translation: CATSDSTGELFF.

The chain carries TRBV29-1 and TRBJ2-1; 9 bases agree with TRBD1. The CDR3 is 13 amino acids. In germline, CDR1 is SQVTM, CDR2 ANQGSEA. V trimming: 4 bases; J trimming: 5 bases; junction bases outside the gene matches: 3. The chain's CDR3 is CSVGWTGDNEQFF. In DNA, the CDR3 is TGCAGCGTTGGTTGGACAGGGGACAATGAGCAGTTCTTC.

This clone has a handful of counts. The chain links TRBV9 to TRBJ1-1; D possibly corresponds to TRBD1 (5 bases). Germline V gene sequence: CDR1 SGDLS, CDR2 YYNGEE. The CDR3 is made up of 13 amino acids. The V and J ends lost 6 bases and 7 bases respectively, with 16 bases between them. CDR3 sequence: CASTRHSGGEAFF. In nucleotides, the CDR3 is TGTGCCAGCACCAGACACTCCGGGGGTGAAGCTTTCTTT.

The chain has TRBV5-4 and TRBJ2-2; 12 nucleotides align to TRBD1. V lost 4 bases, J lost 6 bases, and 10 bases stayed unmatched. CDR3 length: 17 amino acids. Germline CDR1 and CDR2: SGHNT and YYREEE (reference sequence). The chain's CDR3 is CASSPPGQGAVAGELFF. The CDR3 DNA reads as TGTGCCAGCAGCCCTCCGGGACAGGGGGCTGTCGCCGGGGAGCTGTTTTTT.

This clone was recorded once. The genes are TRBV7-9 and TRBJ2-1; 13 bases are shared with TRBD2. The CDR3 spans 16 residues. CDR1 is SEHNR, CDR2 FQNEAQ, per germline (reference sequence). Trimming removed 5 bases from V and 8 bases from J; junction bases left unmatched: 9. CDR3 DNA: TGTGCCAGCAGCCCGCGGACTAGCGGGAGTACCTATGAGCAGTTCTTC. Translation: CASSPRTSGSTYEQFF.

This clone was detected once. This chain joins TRBV5-8 and TRBJ2-6; D may be TRBD1 (6 bases). Deletions cut 4 bases from V and 0 bases from J, with 20 bases between. The germline V gene encodes CDR1 SGHTS and CDR2 YDEGEE. CDR3 size: 19 residues. The CDR3 sequence: CASSPRYGTTSSGANVLTF. CDR3 bases: TGTGCCAGCAGCCCAAGGTATGGGACAACGAGCTCTGGGGCCAACGTCCTGACTTTC.

This clone was seen a single time. The J gene is TRBJ2-3, the V gene TRBV14, with D possibly being TRBD1 (5 bases). Germline CDR1 SGHDN, CDR2 FVKESK. V lost 0 bases and J lost 6, with 10 bases in between. The CDR3 runs 14 residues. Here the CDR3 reads CASSQDLGADTQYF. CDR3 DNA: TGTGCCAGCAGCCAAGATCTAGGGGCTGATACGCAGTATTTT.

This sequence joins TRBV19 and TRBJ1-1; no clear D. CDR3 length: 11 amino acids. V lost 3 bases, J lost 7 bases, and 6 bases lay in between. Looked up from germline, CDR1 is LNHDA and CDR2 is SQIVND (reference sequence). CDR3 residues: CASSMGSEAFF. CDR3 nucleotide sequence: TGTGCCAGTAGTATGGGGAGTGAAGCTTTCTTT.

The chain links TRBV6-5 to TRBJ2-2; D remains ambiguous. The CDR3 is 12 residues long. V dropped 4 bases and J dropped 5 bases, with 5 bases sitting between them. Per germline, CDR1 MNHEY and CDR2 SVGAGI. CDR3 loop: CASSFGTGELFF. As DNA, the CDR3 is TGTGCCAGCAGTTTCGGGACCGGGGAGCTGTTTTTT.

For the CDR3, the DNA is TGTGCCAGCAGCCCCTCGAACGGGTGGCCCGACGAGCAGTACTTC. Translating gives CASSPSNGWPDEQYF. The chain is built from TRBV11-2 and TRBJ2-7; no clear D. Germline loops: CDR1 SGHAT, CDR2 FQNNGV. The CDR3 is made up of 15 amino acids. V lost 5 bases, J lost 5 bases, and 19 bases lay in between. Full variable domain (outside the CDR3, taken from reference TRBV11-2 and TRBJ2-7): EAGVAQSPRYKIIEKRQSVAFWCNPISGHATLYWYQQILGQGPKLLIQFQNNGVVDDSQLPKDRFSAERLKGVDSTLKIQPAKLEDSAVYLCASSPSNGWPDEQYFGPGTRLTVT.